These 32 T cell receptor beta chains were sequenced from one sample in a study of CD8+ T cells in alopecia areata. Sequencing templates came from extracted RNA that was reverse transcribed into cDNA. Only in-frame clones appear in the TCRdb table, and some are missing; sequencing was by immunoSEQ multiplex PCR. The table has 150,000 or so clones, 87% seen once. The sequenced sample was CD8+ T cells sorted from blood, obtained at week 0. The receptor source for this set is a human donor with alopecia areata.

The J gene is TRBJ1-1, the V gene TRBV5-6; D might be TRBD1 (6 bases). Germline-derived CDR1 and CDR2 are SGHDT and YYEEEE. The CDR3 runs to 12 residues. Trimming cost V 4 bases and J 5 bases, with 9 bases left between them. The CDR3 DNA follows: TGTGCCAGCAGCCAGGGGACGACTGAAGCTTTCTTT. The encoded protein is CASSQGTTEAFF.

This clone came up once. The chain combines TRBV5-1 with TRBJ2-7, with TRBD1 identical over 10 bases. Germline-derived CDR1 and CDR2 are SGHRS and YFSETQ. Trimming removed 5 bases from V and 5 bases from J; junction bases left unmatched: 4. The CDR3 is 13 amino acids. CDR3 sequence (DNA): TGCGCCAGCAGGGGGACAGGGGAGAACGAGCAGTACTTC. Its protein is CASRGTGENEQYF.

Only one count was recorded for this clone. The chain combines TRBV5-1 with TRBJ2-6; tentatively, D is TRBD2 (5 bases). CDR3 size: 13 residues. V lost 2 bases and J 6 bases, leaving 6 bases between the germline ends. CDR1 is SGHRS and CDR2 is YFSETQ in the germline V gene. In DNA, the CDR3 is TGCGCCAGCAGCTTCGGGAAGGCCAACGTCCTGACTTTC. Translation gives CASSFGKANVLTF.

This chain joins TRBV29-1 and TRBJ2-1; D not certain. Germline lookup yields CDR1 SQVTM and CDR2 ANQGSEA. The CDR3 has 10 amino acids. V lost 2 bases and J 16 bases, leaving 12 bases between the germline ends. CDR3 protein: CSVELDIIFF. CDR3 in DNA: TGCAGCGTTGAACTAGATATTATATTCTTC.

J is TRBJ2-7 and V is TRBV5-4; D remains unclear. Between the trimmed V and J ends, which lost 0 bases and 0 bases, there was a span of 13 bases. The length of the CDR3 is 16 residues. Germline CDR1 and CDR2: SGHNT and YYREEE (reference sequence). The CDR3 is CASSLASGSSSYEQYF. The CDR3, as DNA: TGTGCCAGCAGCTTGGCGTCCGGGTCCTCCTCCTACGAGCAGTACTTC.

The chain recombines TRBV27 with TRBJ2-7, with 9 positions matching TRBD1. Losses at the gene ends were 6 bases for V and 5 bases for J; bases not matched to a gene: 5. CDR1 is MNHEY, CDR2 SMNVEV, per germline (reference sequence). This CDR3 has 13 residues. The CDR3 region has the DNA TGTGCCAGCAGCCCCGGACAGGGGAACGAGCAGTACTTC. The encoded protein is CASSPGQGNEQYF.

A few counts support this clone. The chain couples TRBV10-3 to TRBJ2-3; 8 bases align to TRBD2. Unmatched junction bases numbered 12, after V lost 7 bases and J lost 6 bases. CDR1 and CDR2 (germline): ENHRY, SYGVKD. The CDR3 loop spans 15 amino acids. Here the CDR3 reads CAINPSGGGTDTQYF. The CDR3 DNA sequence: TGTGCCATCAATCCTTCGGGGGGGGGAACGGATACGCAGTATTTT.

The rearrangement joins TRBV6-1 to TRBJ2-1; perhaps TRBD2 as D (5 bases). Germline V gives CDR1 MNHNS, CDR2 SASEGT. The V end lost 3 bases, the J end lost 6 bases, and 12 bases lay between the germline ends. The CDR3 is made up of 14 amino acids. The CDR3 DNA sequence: TGTGCCAGCAGTGATTCTGGACTCGGCAATGAGCAGTTCTTC. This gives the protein CASSDSGLGNEQFF.

The CDR3 reads CASSLRTGRSYEQYF. For the CDR3, the DNA is TGTGCCAGCAGCCTTCGGACAGGTCGATCCTACGAGCAGTACTTC. This chain joins TRBV27 and TRBJ2-7, with 7 bases identical to TRBD1. J was trimmed by 1 base and V by 6 bases; bases with no gene match: 9. The V gene's germline CDR1 is MNHEY and CDR2 SMNVEV (reference sequence). This CDR3 has 15 residues.

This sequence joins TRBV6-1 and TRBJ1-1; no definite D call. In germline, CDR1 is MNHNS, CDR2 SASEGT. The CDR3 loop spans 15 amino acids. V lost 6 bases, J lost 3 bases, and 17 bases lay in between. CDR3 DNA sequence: TGTGCCAGCAGCCAACTGGTCCCCGGCGACACTGAAGCTTTCTTT. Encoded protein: CASSQLVPGDTEAFF.

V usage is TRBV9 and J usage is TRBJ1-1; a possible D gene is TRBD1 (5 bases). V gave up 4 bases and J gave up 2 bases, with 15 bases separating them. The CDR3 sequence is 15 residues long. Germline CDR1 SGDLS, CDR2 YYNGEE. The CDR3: CASSPRIGVNTEAFF. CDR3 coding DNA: TGTGCCAGCAGCCCCAGAATAGGGGTTAACACTGAAGCTTTCTTT.

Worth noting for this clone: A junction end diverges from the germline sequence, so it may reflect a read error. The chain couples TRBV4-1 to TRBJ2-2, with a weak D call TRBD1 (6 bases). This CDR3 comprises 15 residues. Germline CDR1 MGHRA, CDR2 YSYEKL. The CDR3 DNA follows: TGCGCCAGCACCCAAATGGACAGCCCCGACGGGGAGCTGTTTTTT. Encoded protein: CASTQMDSPDGELFF.

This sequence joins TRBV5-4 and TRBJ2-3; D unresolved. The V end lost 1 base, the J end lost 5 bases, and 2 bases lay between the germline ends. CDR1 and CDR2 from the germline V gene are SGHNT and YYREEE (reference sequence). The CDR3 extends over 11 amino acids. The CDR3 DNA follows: TGTGCCAGCAGCTTGCAAGATACGCAGTATTTT. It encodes CASSLQDTQYF.

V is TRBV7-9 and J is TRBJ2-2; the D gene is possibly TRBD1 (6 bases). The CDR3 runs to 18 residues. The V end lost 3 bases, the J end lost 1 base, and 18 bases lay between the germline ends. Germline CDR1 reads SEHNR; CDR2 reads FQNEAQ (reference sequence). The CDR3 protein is CASSLEPRSGENTGELFF. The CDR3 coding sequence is TGTGCCAGCAGCTTGGAGCCCAGGTCAGGGGAGAACACCGGGGAGCTGTTTTTT.

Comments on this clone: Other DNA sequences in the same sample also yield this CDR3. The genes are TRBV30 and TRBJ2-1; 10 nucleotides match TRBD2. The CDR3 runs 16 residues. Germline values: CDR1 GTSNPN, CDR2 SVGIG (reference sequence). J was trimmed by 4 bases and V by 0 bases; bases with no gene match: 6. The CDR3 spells CAWSVMSGGVYNEQFF. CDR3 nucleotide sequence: TGTGCCTGGAGTGTAATGAGCGGGGGGGTTTACAATGAGCAGTTCTTC.

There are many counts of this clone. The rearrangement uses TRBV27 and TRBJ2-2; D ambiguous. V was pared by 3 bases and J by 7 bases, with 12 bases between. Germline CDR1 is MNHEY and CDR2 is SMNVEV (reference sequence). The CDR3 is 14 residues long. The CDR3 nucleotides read TGTGCCAGCAGTTTTGATAAAGCACGCGGGGAGCTGTTTTTT. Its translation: CASSFDKARGELFF.

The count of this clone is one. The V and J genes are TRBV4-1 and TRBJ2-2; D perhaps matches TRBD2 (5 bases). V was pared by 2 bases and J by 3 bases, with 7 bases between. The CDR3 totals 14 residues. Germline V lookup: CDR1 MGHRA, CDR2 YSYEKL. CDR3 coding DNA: TGCGCCAGCAGCCAAAGGACTCACACCGGGGAGCTGTTTTTT. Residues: CASSQRTHTGELFF.

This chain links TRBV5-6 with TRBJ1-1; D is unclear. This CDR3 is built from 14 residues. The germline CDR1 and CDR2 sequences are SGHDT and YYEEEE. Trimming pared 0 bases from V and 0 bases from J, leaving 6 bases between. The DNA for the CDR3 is TGTGCCAGCAGCTTGGCCGCCTTGAACACTGAAGCTTTCTTT. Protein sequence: CASSLAALNTEAFF.

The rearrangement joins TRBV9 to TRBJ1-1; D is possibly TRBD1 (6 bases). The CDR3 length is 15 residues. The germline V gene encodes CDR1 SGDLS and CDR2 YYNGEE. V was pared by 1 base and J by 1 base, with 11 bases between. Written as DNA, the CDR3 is TGTGCCAGCAGCGTAATTGGGGGCCAGAACACTGAAGCTTTCTTT. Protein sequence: CASSVIGGQNTEAFF.

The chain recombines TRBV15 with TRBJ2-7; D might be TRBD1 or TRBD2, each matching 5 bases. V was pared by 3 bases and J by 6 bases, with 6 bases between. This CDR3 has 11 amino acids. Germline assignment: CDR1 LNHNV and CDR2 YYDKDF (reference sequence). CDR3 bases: TGTGCCACCAGCAGTGGGACCGAGCAGTACTTC. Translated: CATSSGTEQYF.

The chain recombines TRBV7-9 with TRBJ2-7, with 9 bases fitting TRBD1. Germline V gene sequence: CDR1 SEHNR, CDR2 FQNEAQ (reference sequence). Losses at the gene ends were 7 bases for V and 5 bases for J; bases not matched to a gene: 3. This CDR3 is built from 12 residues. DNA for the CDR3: TGTGCCAGCAAACAGGGGGCGAACGAGCAGTACTTC. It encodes CASKQGANEQYF.

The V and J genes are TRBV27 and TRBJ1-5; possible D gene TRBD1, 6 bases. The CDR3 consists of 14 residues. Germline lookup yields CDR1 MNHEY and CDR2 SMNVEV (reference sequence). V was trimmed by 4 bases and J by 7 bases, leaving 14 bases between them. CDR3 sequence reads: CASSSTGFKQPQHF. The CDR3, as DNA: TGTGCCAGCAGTTCCACAGGGTTCAAACAGCCCCAGCATTTT.

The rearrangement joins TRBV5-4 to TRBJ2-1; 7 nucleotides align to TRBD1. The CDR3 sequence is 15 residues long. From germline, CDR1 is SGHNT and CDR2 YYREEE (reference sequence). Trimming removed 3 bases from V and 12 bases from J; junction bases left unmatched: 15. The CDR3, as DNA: TGTGCCAGCAGCTACGGGACAGTAAATTCAGTTGGGCAGTTCTTC. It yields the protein CASSYGTVNSVGQFF.

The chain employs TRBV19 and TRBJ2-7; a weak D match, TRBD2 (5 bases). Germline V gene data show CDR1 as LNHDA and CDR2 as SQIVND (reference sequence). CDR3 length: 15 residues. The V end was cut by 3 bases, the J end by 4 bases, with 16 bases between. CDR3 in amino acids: CASSIQMRTGYEQYF. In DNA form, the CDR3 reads TGTGCCAGTAGTATTCAGATGAGGACTGGGTACGAGCAGTACTTC.

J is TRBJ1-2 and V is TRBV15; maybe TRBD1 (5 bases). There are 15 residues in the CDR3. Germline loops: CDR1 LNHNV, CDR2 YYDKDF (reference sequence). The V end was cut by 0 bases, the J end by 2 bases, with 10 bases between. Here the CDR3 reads CATSRERGTNYGYTF. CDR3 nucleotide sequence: TGTGCCACCAGCAGAGAAAGAGGGACCAACTATGGCTACACCTTC.

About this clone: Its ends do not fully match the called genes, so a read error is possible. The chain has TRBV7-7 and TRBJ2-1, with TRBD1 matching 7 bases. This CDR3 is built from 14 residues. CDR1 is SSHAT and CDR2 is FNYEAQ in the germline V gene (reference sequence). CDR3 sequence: CASSVGGIYNEQFF. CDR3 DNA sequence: TGTGCTAGCAGCGTAGGGGGCATCTACAATGAGCAGTTCTTC.

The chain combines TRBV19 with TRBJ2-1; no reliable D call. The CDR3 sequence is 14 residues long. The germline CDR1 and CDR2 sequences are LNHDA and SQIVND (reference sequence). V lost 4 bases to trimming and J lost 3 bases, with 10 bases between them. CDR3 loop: CASSTDGHYNEQFF. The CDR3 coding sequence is TGTGCCAGTAGTACGGACGGGCACTACAATGAGCAGTTCTTC.

The CDR3 here is CASSYQVHTDTQYF. The CDR3, as DNA: TGTGCCAGCAGTTATCAGGTTCACACAGATACGCAGTATTTT. This rearrangement joins TRBV6-6 to TRBJ2-3; D unresolved. The CDR3 has 14 residues. Germline V gene sequence: CDR1 MNHNY, CDR2 SVGAGI (reference sequence). Trimming shortened V by 3 bases and J by 2 bases, and 9 bases separated the two germline ends.

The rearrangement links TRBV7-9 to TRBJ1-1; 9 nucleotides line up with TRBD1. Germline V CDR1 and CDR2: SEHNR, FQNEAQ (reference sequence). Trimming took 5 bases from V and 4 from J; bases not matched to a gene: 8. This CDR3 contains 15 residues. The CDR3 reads CASSDRQGGSTEAFF. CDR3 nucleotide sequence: TGTGCCAGCAGCGACCGACAGGGGGGGTCCACTGAAGCTTTCTTT.

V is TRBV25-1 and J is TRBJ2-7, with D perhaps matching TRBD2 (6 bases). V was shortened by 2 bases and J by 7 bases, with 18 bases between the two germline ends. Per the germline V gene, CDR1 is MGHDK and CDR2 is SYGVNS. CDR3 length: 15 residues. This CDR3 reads CASSEPDTSGREQYF. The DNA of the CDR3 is TGTGCCAGCAGTGAACCGGACACCTCGGGGAGGGAGCAGTACTTC.

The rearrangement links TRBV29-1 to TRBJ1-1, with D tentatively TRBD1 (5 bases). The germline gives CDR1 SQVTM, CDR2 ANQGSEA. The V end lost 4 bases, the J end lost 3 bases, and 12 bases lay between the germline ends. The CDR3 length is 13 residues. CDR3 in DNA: TGCAGCGTTGTCCTGGGAGGGGACACTGAAGCTTTCTTT. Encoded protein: CSVVLGGDTEAFF.

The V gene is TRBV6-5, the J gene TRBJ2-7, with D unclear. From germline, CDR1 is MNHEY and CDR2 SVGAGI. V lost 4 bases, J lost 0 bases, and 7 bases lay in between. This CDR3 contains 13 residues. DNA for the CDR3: TGTGCCAGCAGTTTCCACAGCTCCTACGAGCAGTACTTC. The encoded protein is CASSFHSSYEQYF.